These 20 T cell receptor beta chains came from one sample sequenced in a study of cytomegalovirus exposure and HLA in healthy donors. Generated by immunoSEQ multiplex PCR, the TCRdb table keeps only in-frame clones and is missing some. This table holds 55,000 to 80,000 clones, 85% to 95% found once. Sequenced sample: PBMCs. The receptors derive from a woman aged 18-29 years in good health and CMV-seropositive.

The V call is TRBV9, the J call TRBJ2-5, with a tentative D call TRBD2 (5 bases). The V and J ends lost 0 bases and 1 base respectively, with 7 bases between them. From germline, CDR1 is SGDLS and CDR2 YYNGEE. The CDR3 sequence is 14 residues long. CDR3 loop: CASSVDGSQETQYF. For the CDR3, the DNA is TGTGCCAGCAGCGTAGATGGGAGCCAAGAGACCCAGTACTTC. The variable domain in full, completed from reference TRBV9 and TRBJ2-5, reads DSGVTQTPKHLITATGQRVTLRCSPRSGDLSVYWYQQSLDQGLQFLIQYYNGEERAKGNILERFSAQQFPDLHSELNLSSLELGDSALYFCASSVDGSQETQYFGPGTRLLVL.

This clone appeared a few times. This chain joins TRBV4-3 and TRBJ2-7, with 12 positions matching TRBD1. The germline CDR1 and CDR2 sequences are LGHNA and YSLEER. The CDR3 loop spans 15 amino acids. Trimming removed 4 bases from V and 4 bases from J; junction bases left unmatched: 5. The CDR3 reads CASSRGTGGGYEQYF. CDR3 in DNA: TGCGCCAGCAGCCGAGGGACAGGGGGCGGTTACGAGCAGTACTTC.

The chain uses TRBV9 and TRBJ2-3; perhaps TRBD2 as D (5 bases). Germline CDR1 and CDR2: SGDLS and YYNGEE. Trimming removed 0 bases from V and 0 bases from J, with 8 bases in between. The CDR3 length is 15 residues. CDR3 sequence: CASSVDGISTDTQYF. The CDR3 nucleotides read TGTGCCAGCAGCGTAGACGGGATTAGCACAGATACGCAGTATTTT.

CDR3 in DNA: TGTGCCAGCAGCATTACAGTGAACACTGAAGCTTTCTTT. Protein: CASSITVNTEAFF. The V call is TRBV7-3, the J call TRBJ1-1; no clear D. This CDR3 has 13 residues. V lost 5 bases and J lost 0, with 7 bases in between. Per germline, CDR1 SGHTA and CDR2 FQGTGA.

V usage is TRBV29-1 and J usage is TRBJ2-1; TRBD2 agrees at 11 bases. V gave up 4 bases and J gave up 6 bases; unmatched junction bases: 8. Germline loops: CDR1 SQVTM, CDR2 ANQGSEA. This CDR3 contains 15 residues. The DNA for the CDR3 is TGCAGCGTTGTCCCCGGGACTAGCGGTACCAATGAGCAGTTCTTC. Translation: CSVVPGTSGTNEQFF.

The CDR3 is CASRSRQGFGELFF. The CDR3 bases are TGTGCCAGCAGATCCAGGCAGGGGTTCGGGGAGCTGTTTTTT. V usage is TRBV6-5 and J usage is TRBJ2-2, with D possibly matching TRBD1 (6 bases). Trimming pared 6 bases from V and 7 bases from J, leaving 15 bases between. This CDR3 contains 14 residues. From germline, CDR1 is MNHEY and CDR2 SVGAGI.

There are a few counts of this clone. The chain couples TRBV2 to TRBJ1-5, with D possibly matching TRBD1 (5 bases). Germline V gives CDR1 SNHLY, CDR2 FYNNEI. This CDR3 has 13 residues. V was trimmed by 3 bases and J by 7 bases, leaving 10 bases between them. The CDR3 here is CASSEYQGQPQHF. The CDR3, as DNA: TGTGCCAGCAGTGAGTACCAGGGCCAGCCCCAGCATTTT.

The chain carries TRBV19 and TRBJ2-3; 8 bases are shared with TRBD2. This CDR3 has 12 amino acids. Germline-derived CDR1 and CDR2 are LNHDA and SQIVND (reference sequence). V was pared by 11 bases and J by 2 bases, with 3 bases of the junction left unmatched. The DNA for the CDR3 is TGTGCCGCGGGGGGACTCACAGATACGCAGTATTTT. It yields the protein CAAGGLTDTQYF.

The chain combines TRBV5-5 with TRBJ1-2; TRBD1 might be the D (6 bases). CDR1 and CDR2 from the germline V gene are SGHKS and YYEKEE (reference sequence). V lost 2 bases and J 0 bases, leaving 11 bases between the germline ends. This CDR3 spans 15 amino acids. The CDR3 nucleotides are TGTGCCAGCAGCTTATCGACAGGCGCTAACTATGGCTACACCTTC. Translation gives CASSLSTGANYGYTF.

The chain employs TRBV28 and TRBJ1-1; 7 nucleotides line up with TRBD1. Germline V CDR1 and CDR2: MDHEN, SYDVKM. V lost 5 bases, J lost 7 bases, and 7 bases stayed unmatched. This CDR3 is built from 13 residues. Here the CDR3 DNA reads TGTGCCAGCAGTCCCGACAGGGATGGTGAAGCTTTCTTT. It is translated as CASSPDRDGEAFF.

This CDR3 is CASSSGQEQPQHF. In nucleotides, the CDR3 is TGTGCCAGCAGTAGCGGACAGGAGCAGCCCCAGCATTTT. V is TRBV6-6 and J is TRBJ1-5; 7 positions match TRBD1. The germline V gene encodes CDR1 MNHNY and CDR2 SVGAGI (reference sequence). Trimming took 5 bases from V and 7 from J; bases not matched to a gene: 5. The CDR3 runs to 13 residues.

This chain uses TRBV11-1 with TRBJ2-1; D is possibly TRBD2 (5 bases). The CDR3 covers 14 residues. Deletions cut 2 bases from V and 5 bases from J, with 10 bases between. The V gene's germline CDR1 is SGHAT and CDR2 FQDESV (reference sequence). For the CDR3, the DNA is TGTGCCAGCAGCTTACGTACGGGGAACAATGAGCAGTTCTTC. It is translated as CASSLRTGNNEQFF.

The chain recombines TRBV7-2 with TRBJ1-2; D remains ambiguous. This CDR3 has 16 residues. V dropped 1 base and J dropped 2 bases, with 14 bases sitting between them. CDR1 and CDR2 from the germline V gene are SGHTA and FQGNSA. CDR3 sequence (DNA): TGTGCCAGCAGCTTAGGGGCAGGTACTCCAAACTATGGCTACACCTTC. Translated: CASSLGAGTPNYGYTF.

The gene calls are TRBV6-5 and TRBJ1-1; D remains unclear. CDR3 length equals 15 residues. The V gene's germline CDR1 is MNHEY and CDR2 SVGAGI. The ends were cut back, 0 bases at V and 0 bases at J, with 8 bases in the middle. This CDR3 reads CASSYSRELNTEAFF. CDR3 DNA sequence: TGTGCCAGCAGTTACTCGCGGGAGCTGAACACTGAAGCTTTCTTT.

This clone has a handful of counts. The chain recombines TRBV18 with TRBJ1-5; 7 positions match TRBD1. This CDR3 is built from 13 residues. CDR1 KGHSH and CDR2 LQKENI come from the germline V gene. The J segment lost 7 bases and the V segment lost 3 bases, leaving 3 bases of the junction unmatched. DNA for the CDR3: TGTGCCAGCTCACCCGACAGGGAACAGCCCCAGCATTTT. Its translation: CASSPDREQPQHF.

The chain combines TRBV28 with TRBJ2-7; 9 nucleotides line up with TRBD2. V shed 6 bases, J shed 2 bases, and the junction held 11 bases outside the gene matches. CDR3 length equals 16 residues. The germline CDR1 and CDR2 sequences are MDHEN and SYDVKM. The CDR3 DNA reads TGTGCCAGCAGCTCTGACTCTAGCGGGGACCCCTACGAGCAGTACTTC. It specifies CASSSDSSGDPYEQYF.

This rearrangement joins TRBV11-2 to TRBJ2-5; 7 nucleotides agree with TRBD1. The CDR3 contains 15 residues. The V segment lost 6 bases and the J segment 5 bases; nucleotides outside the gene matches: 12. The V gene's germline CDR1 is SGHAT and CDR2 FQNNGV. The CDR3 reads CASRTGSTGLETQYF. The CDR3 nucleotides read TGTGCCAGCAGAACGGGATCGACAGGGTTGGAGACCCAGTACTTC. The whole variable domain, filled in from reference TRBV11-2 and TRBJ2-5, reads EAGVAQSPRYKIIEKRQSVAFWCNPISGHATLYWYQQILGQGPKLLIQFQNNGVVDDSQLPKDRFSAERLKGVDSTLKIQPAKLEDSAVYLCASRTGSTGLETQYFGPGTRLLVL.

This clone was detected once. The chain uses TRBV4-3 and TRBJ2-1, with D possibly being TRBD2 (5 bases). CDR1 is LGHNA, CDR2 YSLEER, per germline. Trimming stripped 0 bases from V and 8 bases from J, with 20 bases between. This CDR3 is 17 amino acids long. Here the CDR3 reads CASSQDTTLLTGDEQFF. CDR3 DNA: TGCGCCAGCAGCCAAGACACAACCCTTCTGACCGGGGATGAGCAGTTCTTC.

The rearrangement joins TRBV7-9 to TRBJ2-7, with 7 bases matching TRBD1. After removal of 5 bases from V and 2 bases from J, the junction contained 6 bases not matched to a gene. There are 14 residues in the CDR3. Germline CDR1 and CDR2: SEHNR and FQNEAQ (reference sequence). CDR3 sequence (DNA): TGTGCCAGCAGCAGCCCGGGACAGCCCTACGAGCAGTACTTC. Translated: CASSSPGQPYEQYF.

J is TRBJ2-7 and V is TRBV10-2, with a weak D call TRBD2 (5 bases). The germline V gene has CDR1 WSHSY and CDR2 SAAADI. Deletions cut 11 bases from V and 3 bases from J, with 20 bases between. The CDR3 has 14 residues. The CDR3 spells CADKRDRGHYEQYF. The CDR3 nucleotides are TGCGCCGATAAGAGGGATCGGGGTCACTACGAGCAGTACTTC.